Following are 18 T cell receptor beta chains from one sample sequenced in a study of CD8 T cells in Susac syndrome. Random hexamers served to reverse transcribe roughly 0.45 to 1 ug RNA. TCRdb recomputed calls from the immunoSEQ multiplex PCR reads with MiXCR, one row per CDR3 protein. The sample holds under 150,000 distinct CDR3 sequences; less than 95% are singletons and the top ten take around 0.13%. The sample consisted of CD4+ T cells from PBMCs. The source is a human donor with multiple sclerosis.

The chain employs TRBV3-1 and TRBJ2-7, with D maybe TRBD1 (5 bases). This CDR3 is 13 amino acids long. Germline V lookup: CDR1 LGHDT, CDR2 YNNKEL (reference sequence). The V and J ends lost 1 base and 4 bases respectively, with 8 bases between them. CDR3 residues: CASSQGGGYEQYF. The CDR3 nucleotides are TGTGCCAGCAGCCAAGGGGGCGGTTACGAGCAGTACTTC.

The rearrangement uses TRBV24-1 and TRBJ2-1; D remains unclear. This CDR3 is 14 amino acids long. Trimming removed 4 bases from V and 7 bases from J, with 13 bases in between. Germline V gene sequence: CDR1 KGHDR, CDR2 SFDVKD. CDR3 coding DNA: TGTGCCACCAGTGACCCTACTTTGATGAATGAGCAGTTCTTC. Encoded protein: CATSDPTLMNEQFF.

The J gene is TRBJ2-1, the V gene TRBV9, with D unclear. This CDR3 is built from 15 residues. Germline CDR1 and CDR2: SGDLS and YYNGEE. V lost 4 bases, J lost 6 bases, and 17 bases lay in between. This chain's CDR3 is CASSPSSASGNEQFF. The CDR3 DNA is TGTGCCAGCAGCCCTTCTTCCGCGTCAGGCAATGAGCAGTTCTTC. Using reference TRBV9 and TRBJ2-1 for the parts outside the CDR3, the full variable domain is DSGVTQTPKHLITATGQRVTLRCSPRSGDLSVYWYQQSLDQGLQFLIQYYNGEERAKGNILERFSAQQFPDLHSELNLSSLELGDSALYFCASSPSSASGNEQFFGPGTRLTVL.

The V call is TRBV10-3, the J call TRBJ2-7; D uncertain. The CDR3 extends over 16 amino acids. Trimming shortened V by 3 bases and J by 0 bases, and 15 bases separated the two germline ends. Germline V gives CDR1 ENHRY, CDR2 SYGVKD. In DNA, the CDR3 is TGTGCCATCAGTGAAAGGTCTCAGGCTATCTCCTACGAGCAGTACTTC. This codes for CAISERSQAISYEQYF.

The V gene is TRBV6-2 or TRBV6-3, the J gene TRBJ1-5; no clear D. The germline CDR1 and CDR2 sequences are MNHEY and SVGEGT. The CDR3 runs 12 residues. Trimming cost V 7 bases and J 5 bases, with 9 bases left between them. The chain's CDR3 is CASKGGDQPQHF. CDR3 in DNA: TGTGCCAGCAAGGGCGGAGATCAGCCCCAGCATTTT.

V usage is TRBV7-2 and J usage is TRBJ2-4; weak D call: TRBD1 (6 bases). The V gene's germline CDR1 is SGHTA and CDR2 FQGNSA. The germline V and J ends were trimmed by 5 bases and 8 bases, with 19 bases remaining between them. CDR3 length: 15 residues. In nucleotides, the CDR3 is TGTGCCAGCAGCCAACGACCGGGACAAGGAGACATTCAGTACTTC. This sequence encodes CASSQRPGQGDIQYF.

This chain uses TRBV29-1 with TRBJ2-1; 10 bases agree with TRBD2. The CDR3 sequence is 17 residues long. With 1 base clipped from V and 5 bases from J, the junction kept 11 bases outside the gene matches. CDR1 and CDR2 from the germline V gene are SQVTM and ANQGSEA. The CDR3 spells CSVEGSSGRSLHNEQFF. CDR3 sequence (DNA): TGCAGCGTTGAAGGGAGTAGCGGGAGGTCCCTGCACAATGAGCAGTTCTTC.

This chain uses TRBV5-1 with TRBJ1-1, with D unresolved. This CDR3 spans 16 amino acids. Trimming removed 0 bases from V and 1 base from J, with 13 bases in between. Germline assignment: CDR1 SGHRS and CDR2 YFSETQ. The CDR3 DNA follows: TGCGCCAGCAGCTTGGAGGCGTCAGCAACGAACACTGAAGCTTTCTTT. Translating gives CASSLEASATNTEAFF.

The V gene is TRBV30, the J gene TRBJ2-3; 7 bases fit TRBD1. The CDR3 has 13 amino acids. With V trimmed by 7 bases and J by 3 bases, 7 bases remained unmatched. CDR1 is GTSNPN and CDR2 is SVGIG in the germline V gene (reference sequence). CDR3 amino acids: CAFRQGSTDTQYF. The CDR3, as DNA: TGTGCCTTTCGACAGGGTAGTACAGATACGCAGTATTTT.

The chain couples TRBV11-2 to TRBJ2-5, with D tentatively TRBD2 (6 bases). The CDR3 contains 14 residues. Trimming took 4 bases from V and 2 from J, leaving 11 bases between them. In germline, CDR1 is SGHAT, CDR2 FQNNGV. The CDR3 coding sequence is TGTGCCAGCAGCTACGAGACTAGTCAAGAGACCCAGTACTTC. Protein sequence: CASSYETSQETQYF.

The V and J genes are TRBV29-1 and TRBJ2-6; 7 bases match TRBD1. The CDR3 spans 14 residues. With 6 bases clipped from V and 0 bases from J, the junction kept 2 bases outside the gene matches. CDR1 is SQVTM, CDR2 ANQGSEA, per germline. The CDR3 sequence is CSVTGPSGANVLTF. The CDR3 DNA sequence: TGCAGCGTGACAGGGCCCTCTGGGGCCAACGTCCTGACTTTC. Full variable domain (missing parts from reference TRBV29-1 and TRBJ2-6): SAVISQKPSRDICQRGTSLTIQCQVDSQVTMMFWYRQQPGQSLTLIATANQGSEATYESGFVIDKFPISRPNLTFSTLTVSNMSPEDSSIYLCSVTGPSGANVLTFGAGSRLTVL.

With regard to this clonotype: The junction departs from germline at one end; a sequencing error may be responsible. The chain uses TRBV9 and TRBJ1-1; 8 bases map to TRBD1. Germline V gene data show CDR1 as SGDLS and CDR2 as YYNGEE. The CDR3 consists of 16 residues. The CDR3 sequence: CASSVGPQGVNTEVFF. The CDR3 DNA reads TGTGCCAGCAGCGTGGGCCCACAGGGGGTGAACACTGAAGTTTTCTTT.

The V call is TRBV12-3 or TRBV12-4, the J call TRBJ1-1; D gene ambiguous. Trimming stripped 2 bases from V and 3 bases from J, with 4 bases between. This CDR3 comprises 12 residues. In DNA form, the CDR3 reads TGTGCCAGCAGTTTAATTGACACTGAAGCTTTCTTT. Translating it yields CASSLIDTEAFF.

The chain has TRBV7-2 and TRBJ1-5; D uncertain. The germline CDR1 and CDR2 sequences are SGHTA and FQGNSA. The ends were cut back, 5 bases at V and 5 bases at J, with 19 bases in the middle. CDR3 length equals 16 residues. This CDR3 is CASSPPGRVIDQPQHF. The CDR3 nucleotides read TGTGCCAGCAGCCCCCCTGGACGGGTTATCGATCAGCCCCAGCATTTT.

The gene calls are TRBV5-1 and TRBJ2-5; D is unresolved. In germline, CDR1 is SGHRS, CDR2 YFSETQ. The CDR3 has 13 amino acids. V lost 4 bases to trimming and J lost 5 bases, with 12 bases between them. The CDR3 loop reads CASSPTEMETQYF. CDR3 nucleotides: TGCGCCAGCAGCCCAACGGAGATGGAGACCCAGTACTTC.

V is TRBV11-2 and J is TRBJ2-5; D not resolved. The CDR3 is made up of 12 amino acids. Germline CDR1 reads SGHAT; CDR2 reads FQNNGV. V was clipped by 4 bases and J by 0 bases, with 3 bases between them. The CDR3 here is CASSSYQETQYF. DNA of the CDR3: TGTGCCAGCAGCTCGTACCAAGAGACCCAGTACTTC.

The J gene is TRBJ2-1, the V gene TRBV20-1; 9 bases match TRBD2. Germline loops: CDR1 DFQATT, CDR2 SNEGSKA (reference sequence). The CDR3 sequence is 16 residues long. Trimming cost V 5 bases and J 2 bases; bases outside gene matches: 10. This CDR3 reads CSALHSGRRAYNEQFF. The DNA for the CDR3 is TGCAGTGCTCTGCATAGCGGGAGAAGGGCCTACAATGAGCAGTTCTTC.

This chain connects TRBV2 to TRBJ1-5, with D perhaps TRBD1 (5 bases). V lost 5 bases and J 0 bases, leaving 8 bases between the germline ends. CDR1 and CDR2 (germline): SNHLY, FYNNEI. The CDR3 consists of 14 residues. CDR3 amino acids: CASSTGTSNQPQHF. The CDR3 nucleotides are TGTGCCAGCAGTACCGGGACTAGCAATCAGCCCCAGCATTTT.